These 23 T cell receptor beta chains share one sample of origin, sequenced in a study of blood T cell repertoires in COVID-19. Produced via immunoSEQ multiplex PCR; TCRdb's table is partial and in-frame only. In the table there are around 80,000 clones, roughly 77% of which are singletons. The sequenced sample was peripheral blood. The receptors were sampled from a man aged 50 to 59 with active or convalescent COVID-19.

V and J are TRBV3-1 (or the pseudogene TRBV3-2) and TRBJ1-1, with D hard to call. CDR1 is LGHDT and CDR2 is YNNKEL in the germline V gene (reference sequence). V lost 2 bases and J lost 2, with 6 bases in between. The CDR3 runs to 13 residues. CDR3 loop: CASSQQHNTEAFF. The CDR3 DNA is TGTGCCAGCAGCCAACAACATAACACTGAAGCTTTCTTT.

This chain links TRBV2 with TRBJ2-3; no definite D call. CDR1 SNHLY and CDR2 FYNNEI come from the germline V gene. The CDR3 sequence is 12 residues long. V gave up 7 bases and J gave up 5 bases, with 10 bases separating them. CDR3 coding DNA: TGTGCCAGCAAGTCGTTCAGAGATACGCAGTATTTT. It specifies CASKSFRDTQYF.

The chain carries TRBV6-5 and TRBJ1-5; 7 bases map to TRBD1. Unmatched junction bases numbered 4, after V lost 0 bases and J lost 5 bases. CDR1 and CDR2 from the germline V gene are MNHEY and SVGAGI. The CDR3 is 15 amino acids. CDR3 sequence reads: CASSYSGTDDQPQHF. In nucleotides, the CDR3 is TGTGCCAGCAGTTACTCAGGGACAGACGATCAGCCCCAGCATTTT.

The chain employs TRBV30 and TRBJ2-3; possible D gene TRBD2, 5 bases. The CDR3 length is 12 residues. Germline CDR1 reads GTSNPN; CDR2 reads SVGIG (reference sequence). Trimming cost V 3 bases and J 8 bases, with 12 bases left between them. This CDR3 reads CAWSLARGTQYF. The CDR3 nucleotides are TGTGCCTGGAGCCTAGCCCGGGGTACGCAGTATTTT.

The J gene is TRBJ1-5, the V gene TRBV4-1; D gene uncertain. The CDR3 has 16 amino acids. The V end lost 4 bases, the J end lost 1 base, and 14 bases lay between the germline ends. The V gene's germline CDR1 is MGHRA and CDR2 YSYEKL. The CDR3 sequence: CASSLGEGLSNQPQHF. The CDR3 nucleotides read TGCGCCAGCAGCCTCGGGGAGGGCTTAAGCAATCAGCCCCAGCATTTT.

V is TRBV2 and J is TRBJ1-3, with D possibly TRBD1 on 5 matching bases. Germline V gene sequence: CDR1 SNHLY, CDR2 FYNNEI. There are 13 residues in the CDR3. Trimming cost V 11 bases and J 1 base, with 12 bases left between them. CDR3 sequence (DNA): TGTGCCGGGGGTCGGGGGTCTGGAAACACCATATATTTT. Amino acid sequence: CAGGRGSGNTIYF.

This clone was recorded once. Here the CDR3 DNA reads TGTGCCAGCAGTTACTCGCGGGGGCCCCAGCATTTT. It translates to CASSYSRGPQHF. The rearrangement uses TRBV6-8 and TRBJ1-5; D remains ambiguous. The V gene's germline CDR1 is MNHGY and CDR2 SAAAGT. V lost 0 bases to trimming and J lost 9 bases, with 6 bases between them. This CDR3 is 12 amino acids long.

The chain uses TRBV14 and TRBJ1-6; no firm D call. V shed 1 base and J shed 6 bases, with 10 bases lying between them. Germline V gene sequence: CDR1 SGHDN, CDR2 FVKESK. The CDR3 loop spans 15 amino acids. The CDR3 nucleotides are TGTGCCAGCAGCCAAGGACAAGTGACTAATTCACCCCTCCACTTT. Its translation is CASSQGQVTNSPLHF.

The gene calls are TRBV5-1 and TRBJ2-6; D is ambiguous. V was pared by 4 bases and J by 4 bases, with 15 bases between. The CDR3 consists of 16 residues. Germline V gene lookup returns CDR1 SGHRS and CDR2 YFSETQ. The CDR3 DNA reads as TGCGCCAGCAGCGAGAGAGTCCTCGGGGGGGCCAACGTCCTGACTTTC. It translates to CASSERVLGGANVLTF.

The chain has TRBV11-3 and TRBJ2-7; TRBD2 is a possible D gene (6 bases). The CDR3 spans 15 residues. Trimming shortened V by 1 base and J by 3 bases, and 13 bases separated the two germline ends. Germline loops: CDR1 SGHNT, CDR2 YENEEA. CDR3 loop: CASSLAGGGYYEQYF. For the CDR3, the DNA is TGTGCCAGCAGCTTAGCCGGGGGAGGATACTACGAGCAGTACTTC.

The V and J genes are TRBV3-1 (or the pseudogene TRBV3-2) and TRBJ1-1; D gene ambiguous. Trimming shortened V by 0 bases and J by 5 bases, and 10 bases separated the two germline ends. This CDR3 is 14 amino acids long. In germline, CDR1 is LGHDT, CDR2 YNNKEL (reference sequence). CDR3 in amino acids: CASSQESVATEAFF. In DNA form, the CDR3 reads TGTGCCAGCAGCCAAGAAAGCGTAGCAACTGAAGCTTTCTTT.

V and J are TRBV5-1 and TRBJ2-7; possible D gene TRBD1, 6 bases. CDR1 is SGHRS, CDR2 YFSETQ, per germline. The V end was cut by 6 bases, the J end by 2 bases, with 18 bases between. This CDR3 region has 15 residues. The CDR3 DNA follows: TGCGCCAGCAAAGCCACACAGGGTAGGACCTACGAGCAGTACTTC. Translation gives CASKATQGRTYEQYF.

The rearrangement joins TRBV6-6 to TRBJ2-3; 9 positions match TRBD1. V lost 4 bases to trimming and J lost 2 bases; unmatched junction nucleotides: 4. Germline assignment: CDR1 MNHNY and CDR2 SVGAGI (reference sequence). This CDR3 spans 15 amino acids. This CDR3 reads CASSFGQGPTDTQYF. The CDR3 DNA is TGTGCCAGCAGTTTCGGACAGGGGCCCACAGATACGCAGTATTTT.

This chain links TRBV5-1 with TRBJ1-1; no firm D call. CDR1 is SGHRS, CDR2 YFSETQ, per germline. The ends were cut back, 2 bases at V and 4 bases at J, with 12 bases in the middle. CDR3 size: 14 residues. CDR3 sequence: CASSLNIEPTEAFF. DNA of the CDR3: TGCGCCAGCAGCTTAAACATCGAACCCACTGAAGCTTTCTTT.

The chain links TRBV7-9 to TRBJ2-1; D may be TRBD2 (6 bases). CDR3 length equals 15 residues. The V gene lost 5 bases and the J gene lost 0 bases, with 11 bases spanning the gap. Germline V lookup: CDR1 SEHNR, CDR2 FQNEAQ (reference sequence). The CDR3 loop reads CASSPRGNSYNEQFF. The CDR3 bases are TGTGCCAGCAGCCCCCGGGGGAACTCCTACAATGAGCAGTTCTTC.

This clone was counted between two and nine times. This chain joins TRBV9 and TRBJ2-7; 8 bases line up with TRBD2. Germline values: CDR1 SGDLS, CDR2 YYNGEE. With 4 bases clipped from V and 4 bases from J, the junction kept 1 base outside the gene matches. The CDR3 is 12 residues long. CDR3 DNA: TGTGCCAGCAGCTCGGGGGGGTACGAGCAGTACTTC. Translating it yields CASSSGGYEQYF.

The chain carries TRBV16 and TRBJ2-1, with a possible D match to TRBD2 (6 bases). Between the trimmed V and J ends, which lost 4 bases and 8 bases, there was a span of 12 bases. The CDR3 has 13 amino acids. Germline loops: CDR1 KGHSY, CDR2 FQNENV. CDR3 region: CASSPGGSYEQFF. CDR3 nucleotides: TGTGCCAGCAGCCCCGGGGGTTCCTATGAGCAGTTCTTC.

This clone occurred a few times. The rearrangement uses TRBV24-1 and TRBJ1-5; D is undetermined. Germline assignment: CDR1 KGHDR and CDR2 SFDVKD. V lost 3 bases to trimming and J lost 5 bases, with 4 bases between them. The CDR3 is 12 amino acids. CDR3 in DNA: TGTGCCACCAGTGATCAATATCAGCCCCAGCATTTT. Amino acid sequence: CATSDQYQPQHF.

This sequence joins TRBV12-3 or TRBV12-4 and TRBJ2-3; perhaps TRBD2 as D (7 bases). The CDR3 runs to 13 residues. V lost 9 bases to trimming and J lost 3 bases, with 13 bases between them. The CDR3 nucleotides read TGTGCCAGTGGGGGGGGGCATACAGATACGCAGTATTTT. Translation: CASGGGHTDTQYF.

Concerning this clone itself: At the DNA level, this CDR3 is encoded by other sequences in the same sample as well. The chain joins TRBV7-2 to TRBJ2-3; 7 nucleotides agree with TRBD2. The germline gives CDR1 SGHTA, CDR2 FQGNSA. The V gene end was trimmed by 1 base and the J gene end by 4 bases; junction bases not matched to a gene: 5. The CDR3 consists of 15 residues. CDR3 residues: CASSLVGGGSDTQYF. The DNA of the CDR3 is TGTGCCAGCAGCTTAGTTGGCGGGGGATCAGATACGCAGTATTTT.

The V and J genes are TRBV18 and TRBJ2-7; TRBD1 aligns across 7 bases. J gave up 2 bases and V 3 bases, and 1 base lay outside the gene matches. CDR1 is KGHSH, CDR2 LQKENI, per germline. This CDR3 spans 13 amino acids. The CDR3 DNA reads TGTGCCAGCTCACCTACAGGGGCCTACGAGCAGTACTTC. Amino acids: CASSPTGAYEQYF.

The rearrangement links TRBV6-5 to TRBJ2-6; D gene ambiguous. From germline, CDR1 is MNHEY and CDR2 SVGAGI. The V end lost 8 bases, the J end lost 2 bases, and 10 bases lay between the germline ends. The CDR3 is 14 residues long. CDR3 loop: CASFSQTGANVLTF. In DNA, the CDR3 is TGTGCCAGCTTTTCCCAAACTGGGGCCAACGTCCTGACTTTC.

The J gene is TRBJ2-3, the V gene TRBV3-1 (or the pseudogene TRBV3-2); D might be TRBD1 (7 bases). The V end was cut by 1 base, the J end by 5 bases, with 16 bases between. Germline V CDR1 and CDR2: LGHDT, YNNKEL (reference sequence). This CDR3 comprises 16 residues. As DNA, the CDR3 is TGTGCCAGCAGCCAAGCCGGGACAGTGGGGGGAGATACGCAGTATTTT. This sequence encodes CASSQAGTVGGDTQYF.